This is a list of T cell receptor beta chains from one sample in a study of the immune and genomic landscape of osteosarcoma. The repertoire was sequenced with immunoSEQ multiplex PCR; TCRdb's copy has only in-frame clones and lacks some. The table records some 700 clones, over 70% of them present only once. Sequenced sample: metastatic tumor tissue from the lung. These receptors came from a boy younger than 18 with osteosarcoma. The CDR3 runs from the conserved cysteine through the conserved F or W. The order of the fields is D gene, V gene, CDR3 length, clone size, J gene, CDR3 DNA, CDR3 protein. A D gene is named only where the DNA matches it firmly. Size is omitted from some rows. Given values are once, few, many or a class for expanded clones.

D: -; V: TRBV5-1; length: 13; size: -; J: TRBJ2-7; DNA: TGCGCCAGCAGCTTTGGAGGCTCCTACGAGCAGTACTTC; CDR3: CASSFGGSYEQYF
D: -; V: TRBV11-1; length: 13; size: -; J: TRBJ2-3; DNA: TGTGCCAGCAGCTTAGAGGTAGCCGATACGCAGTATTTT; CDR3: CASSLEVADTQYF
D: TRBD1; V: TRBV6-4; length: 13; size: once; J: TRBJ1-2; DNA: TGTGCCAGCAGTGCTGAACAGGGGGATGGCTACACCTTC; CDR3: CASSAEQGDGYTF
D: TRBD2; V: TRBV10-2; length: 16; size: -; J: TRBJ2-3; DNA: TGCGCCAGCAGGGGGACTAGCGGGAAAAGTACAGATACGCAGTATTTT; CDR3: CASRGTSGKSTDTQYF
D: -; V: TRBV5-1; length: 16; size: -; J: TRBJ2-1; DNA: TGCGCCAGCAGCTTTCTTTCGGGCTCCTCCTACAATGAGCAGTTCTTC; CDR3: CASSFLSGSSYNEQFF
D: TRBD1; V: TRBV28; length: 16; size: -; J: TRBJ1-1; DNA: TGTGCCAGCAGTCCGACGACAGGGGCTATGAACACTGAAGCTTTCTTT; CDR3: CASSPTTGAMNTEAFF
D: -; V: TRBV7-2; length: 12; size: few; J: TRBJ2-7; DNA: TGTGCCAGCAGCGTCCGGGACGAGATTTGGTACTTC; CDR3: CASSVRDEIWYF
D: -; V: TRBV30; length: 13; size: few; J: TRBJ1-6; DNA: TGTGCCTGTTCAGGGGAGTATAATTCACCCCTCCACTTT; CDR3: CACSGEYNSPLHF
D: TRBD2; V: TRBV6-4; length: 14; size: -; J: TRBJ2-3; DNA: TGTGCCAGCAGTGCTAGCGGGAGCACAGATACGCAGTATTTT; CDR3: CASSASGSTDTQYF
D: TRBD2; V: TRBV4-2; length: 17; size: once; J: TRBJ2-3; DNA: TGTGCCAGCAGCTTCCTAGCGGGAGGGCCCCCGACAGATACGCAGTATTTT; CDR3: CASSFLAGGPPTDTQYF
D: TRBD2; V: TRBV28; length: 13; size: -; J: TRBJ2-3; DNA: TGTGCCAGCAGCGGGAGGGGCACAGATACGCAGTATTTT; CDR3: CASSGRGTDTQYF
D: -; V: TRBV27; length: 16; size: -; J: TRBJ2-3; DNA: TGTGCCAGCAAAATTACAAATAGCGCAAGCACAGATACGCAGTATTTT; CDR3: CASKITNSASTDTQYF
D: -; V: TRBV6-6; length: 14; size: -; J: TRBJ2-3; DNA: TGTGCCAGCAGTTACGGAGGACAAACAGATACGCAGTATTTT; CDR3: CASSYGGQTDTQYF
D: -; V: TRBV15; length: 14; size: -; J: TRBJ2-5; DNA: TGTGCCACCAGCGGCCGAGGGGGGATGGAGACCCAGTACTTC; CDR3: CATSGRGGMETQYF
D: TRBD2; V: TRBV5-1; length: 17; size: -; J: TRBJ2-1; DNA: TGCGCCAGCAGGCTTACTATTCCCGGGACTAGCATACATGAGCAGTTCTTC; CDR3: CASRLTIPGTSIHEQFF
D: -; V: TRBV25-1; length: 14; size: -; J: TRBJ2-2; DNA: TGTGCCAGCAGTAAGAAGAAGGGGGCCGGGGAGCTGTTTTTT; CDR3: CASSKKKGAGELFF
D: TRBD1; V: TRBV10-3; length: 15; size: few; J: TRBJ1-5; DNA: TGTGCCATCAGTGAGGGGACAGTTACCTATCAGCCCCAGCATTTT; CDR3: CAISEGTVTYQPQHF
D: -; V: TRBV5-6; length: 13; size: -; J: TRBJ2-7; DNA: TGTGCCAGCAGCTTTTGGAATGGGTACGAGCAGTACTTC; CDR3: CASSFWNGYEQYF
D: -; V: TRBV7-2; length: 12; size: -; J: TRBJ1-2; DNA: TGTGCCAGCAGCTTACGAACCTATGGCTACACCTTC; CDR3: CASSLRTYGYTF
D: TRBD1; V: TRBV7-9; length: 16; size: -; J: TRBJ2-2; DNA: TGTGCCAGCAGCTTACCAGGGGGCGCGAACACCGGGGAGCTGTTTTTT; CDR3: CASSLPGGANTGELFF
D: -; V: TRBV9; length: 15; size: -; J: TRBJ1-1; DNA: TGTGCCAGCAGCGCTTCCGGGACATTGAACACTGAAGCTTTCTTT; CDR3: CASSASGTLNTEAFF
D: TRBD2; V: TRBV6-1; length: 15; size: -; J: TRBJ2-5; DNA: TGTGCCAGCAGTGGTAGCGGGAGGGTAGGAGAGACCCAGTACTTC; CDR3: CASSGSGRVGETQYF
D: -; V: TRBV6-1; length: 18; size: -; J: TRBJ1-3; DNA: TGTGCCAGCAGTGAAGGTGGGACCTCGCACAACTCTGGAAACACCATATATTTT; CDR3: CASSEGGTSHNSGNTIYF
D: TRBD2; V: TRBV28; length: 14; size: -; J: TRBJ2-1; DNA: TGTGCCAGCAGTACCCGGACTAGCGGGAATGAGCAGTTCTTC; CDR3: CASSTRTSGNEQFF
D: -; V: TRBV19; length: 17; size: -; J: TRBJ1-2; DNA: TGTGCCAGTCGACAATCCTTACACACGCAGGCTAACTATGGCTACACCTTC; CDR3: CASRQSLHTQANYGYTF
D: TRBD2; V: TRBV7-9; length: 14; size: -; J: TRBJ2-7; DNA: TGTGCCAGCAGCGAGGGACTAGCGGCCTACGAGCAGTACTTC; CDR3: CASSEGLAAYEQYF
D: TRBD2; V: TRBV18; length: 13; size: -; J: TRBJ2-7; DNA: TGTGCCAGCTCACCGATCTCGGGGGGCGAGCAGTACTTC; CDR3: CASSPISGGEQYF
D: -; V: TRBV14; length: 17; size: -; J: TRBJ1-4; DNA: TGTGCCAGCAGCCAGAACCGGGTCTGGGACATTAATGAAAAACTGTTTTTT; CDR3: CASSQNRVWDINEKLFF
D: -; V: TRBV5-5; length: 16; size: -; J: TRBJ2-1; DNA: TGTGCCAGCAGCTTGGGTACGGACCAGTTTTACAATGAGCAGTTCTTC; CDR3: CASSLGTDQFYNEQFF
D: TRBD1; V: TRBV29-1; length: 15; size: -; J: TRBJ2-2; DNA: TGCAGCGTCAAAAGCCCGGGACAGGAGGCTGGGGAGCTGTTTTTT; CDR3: CSVKSPGQEAGELFF
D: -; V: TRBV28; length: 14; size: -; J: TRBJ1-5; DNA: TGTGCCAGCAGATCACAAGGACCTAATCAGCCCCAGCATTTT; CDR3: CASRSQGPNQPQHF
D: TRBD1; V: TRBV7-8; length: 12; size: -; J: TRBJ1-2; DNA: TGTGCCAGCAGCCCCGGACAGGGTGGCTACACCTTC; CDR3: CASSPGQGGYTF
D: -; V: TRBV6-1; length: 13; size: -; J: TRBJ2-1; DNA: TGTGCCAGCAGTAGACTAGTTTACAATGAGCAGTTCTTC; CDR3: CASSRLVYNEQFF
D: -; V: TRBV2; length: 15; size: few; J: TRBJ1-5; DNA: TGTGCCAGCAGTCCACAGCAGGGAGGCAATCAGCCCCAGCATTTT; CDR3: CASSPQQGGNQPQHF
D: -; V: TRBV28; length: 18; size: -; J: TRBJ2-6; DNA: TGTGCCAGCAGTACGTTTCTCTTGACACAAAGTCGGGCCAACGTCCTGACTTTC; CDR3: CASSTFLLTQSRANVLTF
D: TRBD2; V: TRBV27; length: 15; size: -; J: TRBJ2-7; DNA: TGTGCCAGCAGAGGAACTAGCGGGAGTATTTACGAGCAGTACTTC; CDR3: CASRGTSGSIYEQYF
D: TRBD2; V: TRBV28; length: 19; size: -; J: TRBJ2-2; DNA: TGTGCCAGCAGTTTCCCGGGACTAGCGGGACCTCGGGGCACCGGGGAGCTGTTTTTT; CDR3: CASSFPGLAGPRGTGELFF
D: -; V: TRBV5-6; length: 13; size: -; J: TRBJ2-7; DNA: TGTGCCAGCAGCTTGGGGCAGCACTACGAGCAGTACTTC; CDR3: CASSLGQHYEQYF
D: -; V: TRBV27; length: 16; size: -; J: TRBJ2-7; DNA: TGTGCCAGCAGTCCGACCAGGGGAATCAGCTCCTACGAGCAGTACTTC; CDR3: CASSPTRGISSYEQYF
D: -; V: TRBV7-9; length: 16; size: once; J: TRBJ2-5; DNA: TGTGCCAGCAGCCCCTATTTAGACGGACTAAAAGAGACCCAGTACTTC; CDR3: CASSPYLDGLKETQYF
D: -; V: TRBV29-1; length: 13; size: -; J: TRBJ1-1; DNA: TGCAGCGTACCAGAAGCGGGGTTCACTGAAGCTTTCTTT; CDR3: CSVPEAGFTEAFF
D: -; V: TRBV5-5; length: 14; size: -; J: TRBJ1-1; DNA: TGTGCCAGCAGCTTGGAGGACGGGAACACTGAAGCTTTCTTT; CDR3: CASSLEDGNTEAFF
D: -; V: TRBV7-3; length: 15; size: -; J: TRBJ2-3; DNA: TGTGCCAGCAGTTTCACAGGGAGTCACACAGATACGCAGTATTTT; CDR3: CASSFTGSHTDTQYF
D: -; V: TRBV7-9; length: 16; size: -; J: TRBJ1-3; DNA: TGTGCCAGCAGCTTATCGTTTGGGGATGCTGGAAACACCATATATTTT; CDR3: CASSLSFGDAGNTIYF
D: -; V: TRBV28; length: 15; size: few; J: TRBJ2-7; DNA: TGTGCCAGCAGTCCCCGGGCCGAGGCCCCCTACGAGCAGTACTTC; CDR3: CASSPRAEAPYEQYF
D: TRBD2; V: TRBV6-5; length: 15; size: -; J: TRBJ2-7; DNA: TGTGCCAGCAGTTACTCGACACTAGCGCCCTACGAGCAGTACTTC; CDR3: CASSYSTLAPYEQYF
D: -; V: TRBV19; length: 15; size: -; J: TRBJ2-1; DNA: TGTGCCAGTACCGCGATGGGGAGCTCCTACAATGAGCAGTTCTTC; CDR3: CASTAMGSSYNEQFF
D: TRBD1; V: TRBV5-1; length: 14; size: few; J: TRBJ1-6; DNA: TGCGCCAGCAGGAGGGACAGGGGTAATTCACCCCTCCACTTT; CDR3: CASRRDRGNSPLHF
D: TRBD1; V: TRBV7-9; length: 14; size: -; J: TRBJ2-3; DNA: TGTGCCAGCCTAAAACAGGGGGCATCAGACACGCAGTATTTT; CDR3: CASLKQGASDTQYF
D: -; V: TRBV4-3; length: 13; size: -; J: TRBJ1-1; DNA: TGCGCCAGCAGCCGGATAAGGGACACTGAAGCTTTCTTT; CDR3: CASSRIRDTEAFF
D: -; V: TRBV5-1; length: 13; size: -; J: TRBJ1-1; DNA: TGCGCCAGCAGCTACGGACAGCCCACTGAAGCTTTCTTT; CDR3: CASSYGQPTEAFF
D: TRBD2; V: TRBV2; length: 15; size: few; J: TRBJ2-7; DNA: TGTGCCAGCGCACTAGCGGGAGGAAATCCGGTCGAGCAGTACTTC; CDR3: CASALAGGNPVEQYF
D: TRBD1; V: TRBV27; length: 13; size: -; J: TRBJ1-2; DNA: TGTGCCAGCAGTTTATCCAGGGGGCTTGGCTACACCTTC; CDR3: CASSLSRGLGYTF
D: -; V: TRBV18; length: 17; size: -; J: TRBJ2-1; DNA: TGTGCCAGCTCACCCGTACGGGGGATGTCGTCCTACAATGAGCAGTTCTTC; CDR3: CASSPVRGMSSYNEQFF
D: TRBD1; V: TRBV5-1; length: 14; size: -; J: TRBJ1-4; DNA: TGCGCCAGCAGCTTGGGGGACAGTAATGAAAAACTGTTTTTT; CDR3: CASSLGDSNEKLFF
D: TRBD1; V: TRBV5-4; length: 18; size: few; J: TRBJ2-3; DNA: TGTGCCAGCAGCCCGGATCCGGGACAGGGGGCGAGGACAGATACGCAGTATTTT; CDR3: CASSPDPGQGARTDTQYF
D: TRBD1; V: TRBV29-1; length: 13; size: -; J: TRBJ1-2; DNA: TGCAGCGTGGAGACAGGGTCGGTTTATGGCTACACCTTC; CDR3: CSVETGSVYGYTF